Listed below are T cell receptor beta chains from one sample, sequenced in a study of blood T cell repertoires in COVID-19. Produced via immunoSEQ multiplex PCR; TCRdb's table is partial and in-frame only. The sample holds around 71,000 clones, more than 60% seen once. Sequencing was performed on peripheral blood. Every receptor here comes from a woman older than 75 with active or convalescent COVID-19. Each CDR3 is given with its conserved first and last residue. D genes are given only for firm matches. Rows give clone size only sometimes, using once, few, many, or a class for an expanded clone.

D gene: NA
clone size: NA
J gene: TRBJ1-2
V gene: TRBV18
CDR3 protein: CASSPDPLRGGYTF
CDR3 DNA: TGTGCCAGCTCCCCGGACCCGTTACGGGGTGGCTACACCTTC

D gene: NA
clone size: NA
J gene: TRBJ2-1
V gene: TRBV18
CDR3 protein: CASSPLRGGDNEQFF
CDR3 DNA: TGTGCCAGCTCACCGCTTAGGGGGGGTGACAATGAGCAGTTCTTC

D gene: NA
clone size: NA
J gene: TRBJ1-2
V gene: TRBV5-1
CDR3 protein: CASSLVGQGRNYGYTF
CDR3 DNA: TGCGCCAGCAGCTTGGTAGGCCAGGGAAGGAACTATGGCTACACCTTC

D gene: TRBD2
clone size: NA
J gene: TRBJ2-5
V gene: TRBV3-1/TRBV3-2
CDR3 protein: CASSQEYGLAGANQETQYF
CDR3 DNA: TGTGCCAGCAGCCAAGAGTATGGACTAGCGGGGGCAAACCAAGAGACCCAGTACTTC

D gene: TRBD2
clone size: NA
J gene: TRBJ2-7
V gene: TRBV4-1
CDR3 protein: CASSQGLAGGREQYF
CDR3 DNA: TGCGCCAGCAGCCAGGGACTAGCGGGGGGGCGCGAGCAGTACTTC

D gene: TRBD1
clone size: NA
J gene: TRBJ1-5
V gene: TRBV6-2/TRBV6-3
CDR3 protein: CASSRRQGVNQPQHF
CDR3 DNA: TGTGCCAGCAGCCGAAGACAGGGTGTCAATCAGCCCCAGCATTTT

D gene: NA
clone size: NA
J gene: TRBJ2-3
V gene: TRBV18
CDR3 protein: CASSPGAGFADTQYF
CDR3 DNA: TGTGCCAGCTCGCCAGGGGCAGGGTTTGCGGATACGCAGTATTTT

D gene: TRBD2
clone size: few
J gene: TRBJ2-7
V gene: TRBV5-1
CDR3 protein: CASSLSSGGYEQYF
CDR3 DNA: TGCGCCAGCAGCTTGTCTAGCGGGGGATACGAGCAGTACTTC

D gene: NA
clone size: NA
J gene: TRBJ1-2
V gene: TRBV6-1
CDR3 protein: CASRPGSNYGYTF
CDR3 DNA: TGTGCCAGCAGACCCGGTAGCAACTATGGCTACACCTTC

D gene: NA
clone size: NA
J gene: TRBJ1-1
V gene: TRBV6-1
CDR3 protein: CASGMGGATEAFF
CDR3 DNA: TGTGCCAGCGGTATGGGGGGAGCCACTGAAGCTTTCTTT

D gene: NA
clone size: NA
J gene: TRBJ1-2
V gene: TRBV19
CDR3 protein: CASSLSAGQLYYGYTF
CDR3 DNA: TGTGCCAGTAGTCTCTCCGCTGGGCAACTTTACTATGGCTACACCTTC

D gene: TRBD1
clone size: NA
J gene: TRBJ2-1
V gene: TRBV2
CDR3 protein: CACLGDSHQSEQFF
CDR3 DNA: TGTGCCTGCCTAGGGGACAGTCATCAAAGTGAGCAGTTCTTC

D gene: TRBD1
clone size: NA
J gene: TRBJ1-1
V gene: TRBV19
CDR3 protein: CASSLGGMGTEAFF
CDR3 DNA: TGTGCCAGTAGCTTAGGGGGCATGGGCACTGAAGCTTTCTTT

D gene: NA
clone size: NA
J gene: TRBJ2-2
V gene: TRBV7-9
CDR3 protein: CASSQYTGELFF
CDR3 DNA: TGTGCCAGCAGCCAATACACCGGGGAGCTGTTTTTT

D gene: TRBD2
clone size: NA
J gene: TRBJ2-2
V gene: TRBV7-9
CDR3 protein: CASSPPGLEKRELFF
CDR3 DNA: TGTGCCAGCAGCCCCCCGGGACTAGAGAAAAGGGAGCTGTTTTTT

D gene: NA
clone size: NA
J gene: TRBJ1-4
V gene: TRBV5-4
CDR3 protein: CASSLGGGDNEKLFF
CDR3 DNA: TGTGCCAGCAGCTTGGGGGGGGGCGATAATGAAAAACTGTTTTTT

D gene: NA
clone size: few
J gene: TRBJ2-3
V gene: TRBV6-5
CDR3 protein: CASSPRQDSTDTQYF
CDR3 DNA: TGTGCCAGCAGTCCCCGACAGGACAGCACAGATACGCAGTATTTT

D gene: TRBD1
clone size: NA
J gene: TRBJ2-1
V gene: TRBV6-5
CDR3 protein: CALQGANNEQFF
CDR3 DNA: TGTGCCTTACAGGGGGCGAATAATGAGCAGTTCTTC

D gene: TRBD1
clone size: NA
J gene: TRBJ1-5
V gene: TRBV19
CDR3 protein: CASRVGQGNQPQHF
CDR3 DNA: TGTGCCAGTAGGGTGGGACAGGGTAATCAGCCCCAGCATTTT

D gene: NA
clone size: NA
J gene: TRBJ2-2
V gene: TRBV19
CDR3 protein: CASSSRGIGPGELFF
CDR3 DNA: TGTGCCAGTAGTAGTAGGGGGATCGGCCCCGGGGAGCTGTTTTTT

D gene: NA
clone size: NA
J gene: TRBJ2-7
V gene: TRBV7-2
CDR3 protein: CASSLALHSLAYEQYF
CDR3 DNA: TGTGCCAGCAGCTTAGCCCTTCACAGCTTAGCCTACGAGCAGTACTTC

D gene: NA
clone size: once
J gene: TRBJ2-5
V gene: TRBV18
CDR3 protein: CASSPQETQYF
CDR3 DNA: TGTGCCAGCTCACCGCAGGAGACCCAGTACTTC

D gene: TRBD2
clone size: NA
J gene: TRBJ2-5
V gene: TRBV10-3
CDR3 protein: CAISPSGGGVQETQYF
CDR3 DNA: TGTGCCATCAGCCCAAGTGGCGGGGGAGTGCAAGAGACCCAGTACTTC

D gene: TRBD1
clone size: NA
J gene: TRBJ2-7
V gene: TRBV6-1
CDR3 protein: CASSDRDRGPRAYEQYF
CDR3 DNA: TGTGCCAGCAGTGACCGGGACAGGGGGCCTCGGGCCTACGAGCAGTACTTC

D gene: TRBD1
clone size: NA
J gene: TRBJ1-2
V gene: TRBV5-1
CDR3 protein: CASSSRDRPDSYGYTF
CDR3 DNA: TGCGCCAGCAGCTCCCGGGACAGGCCGGATAGCTATGGCTACACCTTC

D gene: NA
clone size: NA
J gene: TRBJ2-3
V gene: TRBV25-1
CDR3 protein: CASSDFPEGEGDTQYF
CDR3 DNA: TGTGCCAGCAGTGATTTCCCTGAAGGAGAGGGAGATACGCAGTATTTT

D gene: NA
clone size: NA
J gene: TRBJ2-1
V gene: TRBV28
CDR3 protein: CASSTEALSSYNEQFF
CDR3 DNA: TGTGCCAGCAGTACGGAGGCGCTGAGCTCCTACAATGAGCAGTTCTTC

D gene: NA
clone size: NA
J gene: TRBJ1-2
V gene: TRBV23-1
CDR3 protein: CASSPPSGNGYTF
CDR3 DNA: TGCGCCAGCAGTCCACCGTCAGGCAATGGCTACACCTTC

D gene: NA
clone size: NA
J gene: TRBJ2-2
V gene: TRBV2
CDR3 protein: CASSGQGNTGELFF
CDR3 DNA: TGTGCCAGCAGTGGTCAGGGGAACACCGGGGAGCTGTTTTTT

D gene: TRBD1
clone size: NA
J gene: TRBJ1-2
V gene: TRBV14
CDR3 protein: CASTLPLDRVPNYGYTF
CDR3 DNA: TGTGCCAGCACTCTCCCCCTGGACAGGGTTCCTAACTATGGCTACACCTTC

D gene: NA
clone size: NA
J gene: TRBJ2-2
V gene: TRBV10-3
CDR3 protein: CAISASTGRNTGELFF
CDR3 DNA: TGTGCCATCAGTGCCTCCACCGGGAGGAACACCGGGGAGCTGTTTTTT

D gene: TRBD2
clone size: NA
J gene: TRBJ2-1
V gene: TRBV29-1
CDR3 protein: CSVAGLAGRSSYNEQFF
CDR3 DNA: TGCAGCGTCGCTGGACTAGCGGGTCGAAGCTCCTACAATGAGCAGTTCTTC

D gene: TRBD2
clone size: few
J gene: TRBJ2-3
V gene: TRBV18
CDR3 protein: CASSPTSGGDTDTQYF
CDR3 DNA: TGTGCCAGCTCACCAACTAGCGGGGGAGACACAGATACGCAGTATTTT

D gene: NA
clone size: NA
J gene: TRBJ1-2
V gene: TRBV30
CDR3 protein: CAWRKQGSHYGYTF
CDR3 DNA: TGTGCCTGGAGGAAACAGGGTTCCCACTATGGCTACACCTTC

D gene: TRBD1
clone size: NA
J gene: TRBJ1-6
V gene: TRBV19
CDR3 protein: CASSLYRGNSYNSPLHF
CDR3 DNA: TGTGCCAGTAGTCTGTACAGGGGGAACTCCTATAATTCACCCCTCCACTTT

D gene: NA
clone size: NA
J gene: TRBJ1-4
V gene: TRBV30
CDR3 protein: CAWSPLDSTNEKLFF
CDR3 DNA: TGTGCCTGGAGTCCCCTGGACAGCACTAATGAAAAACTGTTTTTT

D gene: TRBD2
clone size: NA
J gene: TRBJ2-3
V gene: TRBV7-3
CDR3 protein: CASSPTSGGEGNTQYF
CDR3 DNA: TGTGCCAGCAGCCCGACTAGCGGGGGGGAAGGGAATACGCAGTATTTT

D gene: NA
clone size: NA
J gene: TRBJ1-5
V gene: TRBV7-8
CDR3 protein: CASSLMRPGHNQPQHF
CDR3 DNA: TGTGCCAGCAGCTTAATGCGCCCCGGACACAATCAGCCCCAGCATTTT

D gene: NA
clone size: few
J gene: TRBJ1-5
V gene: TRBV9
CDR3 protein: CASSVAAQSDQHF
CDR3 DNA: TGTGCCAGCAGCGTAGCCGCACAGTCCGATCAGCATTTT

D gene: NA
clone size: NA
J gene: TRBJ1-6
V gene: TRBV27
CDR3 protein: CASRAGASSYNSPLHF
CDR3 DNA: TGTGCCAGCAGGGCGGGCGCTAGCTCCTATAATTCACCCCTCCACTTT

D gene: NA
clone size: NA
J gene: TRBJ1-1
V gene: TRBV4-3
CDR3 protein: CASSQDRVVMNTEAFF
CDR3 DNA: TGCGCCAGCAGCCAAGATAGAGTAGTTATGAACACTGAAGCTTTCTTT

D gene: TRBD1
clone size: NA
J gene: TRBJ1-1
V gene: TRBV30
CDR3 protein: CAWSVGDRVGAFF
CDR3 DNA: TGTGCCTGGAGTGTGGGGGACAGGGTTGGAGCTTTCTTT

D gene: TRBD1
clone size: NA
J gene: TRBJ2-7
V gene: TRBV7-2
CDR3 protein: CANSHRQGSYEQYF
CDR3 DNA: TGTGCCAACAGCCACCGACAGGGTTCCTACGAGCAGTACTTC

D gene: NA
clone size: NA
J gene: TRBJ1-1
V gene: TRBV6-6
CDR3 protein: CASSLKQDITVTEAFF
CDR3 DNA: TGTGCCAGCAGTTTAAAACAGGACATCACGGTCACTGAAGCTTTCTTT

D gene: TRBD1
clone size: NA
J gene: TRBJ2-1
V gene: TRBV15
CDR3 protein: CATQRDSSYNEQFF
CDR3 DNA: TGTGCCACCCAAAGGGACAGCTCCTACAATGAGCAGTTCTTC

D gene: TRBD1
clone size: NA
J gene: TRBJ1-5
V gene: TRBV10-3
CDR3 protein: CAISESGTRGDNQPQHF
CDR3 DNA: TGTGCCATCAGTGAGTCCGGTACCAGGGGGGATAATCAGCCCCAGCATTTT

D gene: NA
clone size: NA
J gene: TRBJ1-1
V gene: TRBV12-3/TRBV12-4
CDR3 protein: CASSPVVDTEAFF
CDR3 DNA: TGTGCCAGCAGCCCGGTTGTTGACACTGAAGCTTTCTTT

D gene: NA
clone size: NA
J gene: TRBJ1-2
V gene: TRBV27
CDR3 protein: CASSGRGYYGYTF
CDR3 DNA: TGTGCCAGCAGTGGTAGGGGTTACTATGGCTACACCTTC

D gene: TRBD1
clone size: NA
J gene: TRBJ1-4
V gene: TRBV27
CDR3 protein: CASSRAGGVEKLFF
CDR3 DNA: TGTGCCAGCAGCCGAGCAGGGGGCGTTGAAAAACTGTTTTTT

D gene: NA
clone size: NA
J gene: TRBJ1-5
V gene: TRBV18
CDR3 protein: CASSPPGGDSNQPQHF
CDR3 DNA: TGTGCCAGCTCACCACCTGGCGGAGATAGCAATCAGCCCCAGCATTTT

D gene: TRBD1
clone size: once
J gene: TRBJ1-2
V gene: TRBV27
CDR3 protein: CASSLGGQSYGYTF
CDR3 DNA: TGTGCCAGCAGTTTGGGGGGACAGTCCTATGGCTACACCTTC

D gene: NA
clone size: NA
J gene: TRBJ2-7
V gene: TRBV7-9
CDR3 protein: CASSLQGVLGGGLSYEQYF
CDR3 DNA: TGTGCCAGCAGCCTACAGGGTGTGTTAGGCGGGGGCCTCTCCTACGAGCAGTACTTC

D gene: NA
clone size: few
J gene: TRBJ1-4
V gene: TRBV15
CDR3 protein: CATSKRPNEKLFF
CDR3 DNA: TGTGCCACCAGCAAGAGGCCTAATGAAAAACTGTTTTTT

D gene: TRBD1
clone size: NA
J gene: TRBJ2-7
V gene: TRBV23-1
CDR3 protein: CASSQLDHGTGGQEQYF
CDR3 DNA: TGCGCCAGCAGTCAGTTGGATCATGGGACAGGGGGCCAAGAGCAGTACTTC

D gene: TRBD1
clone size: NA
J gene: TRBJ1-5
V gene: TRBV6-6
CDR3 protein: CASKSAGGERPQHF
CDR3 DNA: TGTGCCAGCAAAAGTGCAGGGGGTGAGAGGCCCCAGCATTTT